Following are 20 T cell receptor beta chains from one sample sequenced in a study of shared clonotypes between healthy human individuals. Generated by immunoSEQ multiplex PCR, the TCRdb table keeps only in-frame clones and is missing some. The sample holds about a million clones, approximately 77% seen once. Material: memory CD4+ T cells from PBMCs. The sample's subset: CD45RA-negative fraction. The receptors here all came from a young man in good health. Some clones in this sample may be carry-over from other donors' samples.

This clone was detected many times. The rearrangement uses TRBV5-1 and TRBJ2-1; 8 bases match TRBD2. The V gene's germline CDR1 is SGHRS and CDR2 YFSETQ. This CDR3 contains 14 residues. Trimming took 3 bases from V and 8 from J; bases not matched to a gene: 7. The CDR3 DNA reads TGCGCCAGCAGCTCGGGGACTAGGGCTGATGAGCAGTTCTTC. The encoded protein is CASSSGTRADEQFF.

This clone came up a few times. The chain couples TRBV10-3 to TRBJ2-7, with D perhaps being TRBD1 or TRBD2 (5 bases each). The CDR3 runs to 14 residues. Trimming cost V 10 bases and J 0 bases, with 16 bases left between them. Germline V gives CDR1 ENHRY, CDR2 SYGVKD. The CDR3 protein is CATLDSQSSYEQYF. CDR3 nucleotide sequence: TGTGCCACACTAGACAGCCAGAGCTCCTACGAGCAGTACTTC.

The V gene is TRBV6-1, the J gene TRBJ1-2; tentative D call: TRBD1 (5 bases). CDR3 length equals 13 residues. Germline-derived CDR1 and CDR2 are MNHNS and SASEGT. V lost 8 bases, J lost 0 bases, and 10 bases lay in between. Here the CDR3 reads CASRDGPNYGYTF. CDR3 nucleotides: TGTGCCAGCCGGGACGGCCCTAACTATGGCTACACCTTC.

CDR3 DNA sequence: TGTGCCAGCAGCCAAGCCCGGGACATTAATGAAAAACTGTTTTTT. This translates into CASSQARDINEKLFF. The chain is built from TRBV4-2 and TRBJ1-4; D is perhaps TRBD1 (6 bases). The CDR3 covers 15 residues. Germline V gene data show CDR1 as LGHNA and CDR2 as YNFKEQ. The V end lost 1 base, the J end lost 4 bases, and 10 bases lay between the germline ends.

This clone was recorded only once. This chain links TRBV25-1 with TRBJ2-5; D may be TRBD1 (6 bases). CDR1 is MGHDK and CDR2 is SYGVNS in the germline V gene. The CDR3 is 12 residues long. Trimming stripped 8 bases from V and 3 bases from J, with 10 bases between. The CDR3 bases are TGTGCCAGCCGGACAGAAAAAGAGACCCAGTACTTC. Its protein product is CASRTEKETQYF.

This rearrangement joins TRBV19 to TRBJ2-1, with 9 bases lining up with TRBD2. CDR1 is LNHDA, CDR2 SQIVND, per germline (reference sequence). The CDR3 spans 13 residues. Losses at the gene ends were 10 bases for V and 9 bases for J; bases not matched to a gene: 10. As DNA, the CDR3 is TGTGCCACCTCGACGCGGGAGGGGTTTGAGCAGTTCTTC. Residues: CATSTREGFEQFF.

The genes are TRBV5-6 and TRBJ2-7; TRBD2 agrees at 8 bases. The germline gives CDR1 SGHDT, CDR2 YYEEEE. CDR3 length: 15 amino acids. Unmatched junction bases numbered 8, after V lost 4 bases and J lost 2 bases. CDR3 residues: CASSESTSGTYEQYF. The CDR3 DNA reads as TGTGCCAGCAGCGAAAGCACTAGCGGAACCTACGAGCAGTACTTC.

The rearrangement uses TRBV7-2 and TRBJ2-3; either TRBD1 or TRBD2 may fit D (6 bases each). This CDR3 comprises 16 residues. V was shortened by 2 bases and J by 0 bases, with 12 bases between the two germline ends. CDR1 SGHTA and CDR2 FQGNSA come from the germline V gene. In DNA, the CDR3 is TGTGCCAGCAGCTTACTAGGGGGGCTGAGCACAGATACGCAGTATTTT. Translation gives CASSLLGGLSTDTQYF.

This sequence joins TRBV5-1 and TRBJ2-5, with TRBD2 matching over 8 bases. V lost 2 bases to trimming and J lost 1 base; unmatched junction nucleotides: 7. Germline V gene data show CDR1 as SGHRS and CDR2 as YFSETQ. The CDR3 is 16 residues long. The CDR3 DNA follows: TGCGCCAGCAGCTTAAGGGTAGCGGGGACCCAAGAGACCCAGTACTTC. Its protein is CASSLRVAGTQETQYF.

The chain employs TRBV27 and TRBJ2-1; D possibly matches TRBD1 or TRBD2 (5 bases each). V lost 6 bases, J lost 0 bases, and 12 bases lay in between. There are 15 residues in the CDR3. The germline V gene encodes CDR1 MNHEY and CDR2 SMNVEV (reference sequence). CDR3 coding DNA: TGTGCCAGCAGAAAGGGACGGAGCTCCTACAATGAGCAGTTCTTC. Translating it yields CASRKGRSSYNEQFF.

V gene TRBV30 combines with J gene TRBJ1-2; 7 bases are shared with TRBD1. This CDR3 contains 14 residues. CDR1 and CDR2 (germline): GTSNPN, SVGIG (reference sequence). With 3 bases clipped from V and 4 bases from J, the junction kept 8 bases outside the gene matches. The DNA of the CDR3 is TGTGCCTGGAGGGGACAGCAGGGAGCCTATGGCTACACCTTC. It yields the protein CAWRGQQGAYGYTF.

This clone was seen a handful of times. This sample includes further DNA sequences coding for the same CDR3. J is TRBJ1-1 and V is TRBV11-1; D unresolved. The length of the CDR3 is 13 residues. The ends were cut back, 4 bases at V and 1 base at J, with 7 bases in the middle. Germline CDR1 and CDR2: SGHAT and FQDESV (reference sequence). The CDR3 DNA follows: TGTGCCAGCAGCTCAAACAGGAACACTGAAGCTTTCTTT. It is translated as CASSSNRNTEAFF. The variable domain in full, completed from reference TRBV11-1 and TRBJ1-1, reads EAEVAQSPRYKITEKSQAVAFWCDPISGHATLYWYRQILGQGPELLVQFQDESVVDDSQLPKDRFSAERLKGVDSTLKIQPAELGDSAMYLCASSSNRNTEAFFGQGTRLTVV.

The J gene is TRBJ2-7, the V gene TRBV28; D gene uncertain. Germline loops: CDR1 MDHEN, CDR2 SYDVKM. The CDR3 covers 11 residues. Deletions cut 5 bases from V and 3 bases from J, with 5 bases between. The DNA of the CDR3 is TGTGCCAGCAGTACATTCTACGAGCAGTACTTC. This sequence encodes CASSTFYEQYF.

The rearrangement links TRBV27 to TRBJ1-6; 9 nucleotides align to TRBD1. The CDR3 consists of 15 residues. Germline trimming cut 6 bases from V and 7 bases from J; bases unmatched to any gene: 7. Germline CDR1 is MNHEY and CDR2 is SMNVEV (reference sequence). CDR3 in amino acids: CASRFRDRANSPLHF. Here the CDR3 DNA reads TGTGCCAGCAGATTCCGGGACAGGGCGAATTCACCCCTCCACTTT.

The table lists this clone with a few counts. Other nucleotide sequences from this sample produce the same CDR3. J is TRBJ2-6 and V is TRBV5-4, with TRBD1 matching over 7 bases. Germline CDR1 and CDR2: SGHNT and YYREEE (reference sequence). The CDR3 consists of 16 residues. After removal of 0 bases from V and 2 bases from J, the junction contained 2 bases not matched to a gene. The CDR3 spells CASSLDRGAGANVLTF. The CDR3 coding sequence is TGTGCCAGCAGCTTGGACAGGGGAGCTGGGGCCAACGTCCTGACTTTC. The entire variable domain, with the rest obtained from reference TRBV5-4 and TRBJ2-6, is as follows: ETGVTQSPTHLIKTRGQQVTLRCSSQSGHNTVSWYQQALGQGPQFIFQYYREEENGRGNFPPRFSGLQFPNYSSELNVNALELDDSALYLCASSLDRGAGANVLTFGAGSRLTVL.

This clone was seen only a few times. The chain links TRBV13 to TRBJ2-1; D might be TRBD1 or TRBD2, each matching 7 bases. The CDR3 is 15 amino acids. Trimming stripped 5 bases from V and 9 bases from J, with 20 bases between. The germline CDR1 and CDR2 sequences are PRHDT and FYEKMQ (reference sequence). CDR3 region: CASSPGLDRDSEQFF. CDR3 bases: TGTGCCAGCAGCCCCGGACTAGATCGGGACAGTGAGCAGTTCTTC.

The sample holds a few counts of this clone. This chain joins TRBV6-5 and TRBJ2-5; the D gene could be TRBD1 or TRBD2 (5 bases each). The CDR3 totals 14 residues. CDR1 is MNHEY, CDR2 SVGAGI, per germline. V lost 4 bases and J 2 bases, leaving 11 bases between the germline ends. The CDR3 coding sequence is TGTGCCAGCAGTTTACCCAGGGAGCAAGAGACCCAGTACTTC. Its protein product is CASSLPREQETQYF.

The chain employs TRBV6-1 and TRBJ2-2; D perhaps matches TRBD2 (6 bases). Germline V CDR1 and CDR2: MNHNS, SASEGT. This CDR3 spans 16 amino acids. V was pared by 2 bases and J by 2 bases, with 12 bases between. CDR3 region: CASSEFAGSNTGELFF. The CDR3, as DNA: TGTGCCAGCAGTGAATTCGCGGGATCTAACACCGGGGAGCTGTTTTTT.

The CDR3 loop reads CASSLRGQGVTEAFF. CDR3 coding DNA: TGTGCCAGCAGTTTAAGAGGTCAGGGGGTCACTGAAGCTTTCTTT. The chain is built from TRBV28 and TRBJ1-1, with 7 positions matching TRBD1. With V trimmed by 2 bases and J by 4 bases, 7 bases remained unmatched. There are 15 residues in the CDR3. Looked up from germline, CDR1 is MDHEN and CDR2 is SYDVKM. The complete variable domain, with remaining parts taken from reference TRBV28 and TRBJ1-1, reads DVKVTQSSRYLVKRTGEKVFLECVQDMDHENMFWYRQDPGLGLRLIYFSYDVKMKEKGDIPEGYSVSREKKERFSLILESASTNQTSMYLCASSLRGQGVTEAFFGQGTRLTVV.

Remarks on this clone: The junction does not match germline at one end; this may be a read error. Other DNA variants within this sample encode the same CDR3. Written as DNA, the CDR3 is TGTGCTAGCAGCTTGGCACAGGGGAGATTTGGGAATGGCTACACCTTC. It codes for CASSLAQGRFGNGYTF. This sequence joins TRBV5-5 and TRBJ1-2; 7 positions agree with TRBD1. The CDR3 sequence is 16 residues long. Germline V gives CDR1 SGHKS, CDR2 YYEKEE (reference sequence).